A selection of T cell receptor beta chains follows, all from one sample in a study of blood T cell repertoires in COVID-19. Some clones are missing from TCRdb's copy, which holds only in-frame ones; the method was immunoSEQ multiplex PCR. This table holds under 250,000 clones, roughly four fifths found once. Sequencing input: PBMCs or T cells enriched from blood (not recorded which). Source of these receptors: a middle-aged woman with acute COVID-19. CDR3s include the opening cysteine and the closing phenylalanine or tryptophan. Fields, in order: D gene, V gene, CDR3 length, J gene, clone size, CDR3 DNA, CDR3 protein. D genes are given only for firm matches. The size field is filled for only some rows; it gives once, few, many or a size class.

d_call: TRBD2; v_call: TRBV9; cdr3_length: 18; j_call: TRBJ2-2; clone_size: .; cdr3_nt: TGTGCCAGCAGCGCCAACCCCCACCGCGGGAGATCTACCGGGGAGCTGTTTTTT; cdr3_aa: CASSANPHRGRSTGELFF
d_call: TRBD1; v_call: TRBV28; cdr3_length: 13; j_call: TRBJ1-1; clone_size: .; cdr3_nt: TGTGCCAGCAGAACTCCCGGGACAGGGGTAGCTTTCTTT; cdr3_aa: CASRTPGTGVAFF
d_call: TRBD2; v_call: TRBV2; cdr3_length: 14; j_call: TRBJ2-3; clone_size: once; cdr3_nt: TGTGCCAGCAGCGGACTAGCGGGACGAGATACGCAGTATTTT; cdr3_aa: CASSGLAGRDTQYF
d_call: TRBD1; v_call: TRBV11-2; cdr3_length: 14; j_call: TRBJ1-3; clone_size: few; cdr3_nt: TGTGCCAGCAGCCAACAGGGGGCTGGAAACACCATATATTTT; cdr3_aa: CASSQQGAGNTIYF
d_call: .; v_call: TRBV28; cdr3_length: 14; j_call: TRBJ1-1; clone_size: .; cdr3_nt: TGTGCCAGCAGCCCGTCAGGGGTGGGGACTGAAGCTTTCTTT; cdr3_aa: CASSPSGVGTEAFF
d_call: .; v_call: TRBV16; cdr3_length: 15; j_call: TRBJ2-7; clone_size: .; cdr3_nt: TGTGCCAGCAGCCAAGGAACAGGGCTGGGCTACGAGCAGTACTTC; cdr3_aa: CASSQGTGLGYEQYF
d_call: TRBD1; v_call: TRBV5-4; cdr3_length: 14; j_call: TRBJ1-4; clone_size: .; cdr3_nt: TGTGCCAGCAGTTCCGGGACAGGGATGGAAAAACTGTTTTTT; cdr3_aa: CASSSGTGMEKLFF
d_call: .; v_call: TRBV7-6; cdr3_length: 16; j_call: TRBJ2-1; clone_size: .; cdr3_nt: TGTGCCAGCAGCTTAGAGGGGGTAGGGGGACACAATGAGCAGTTCTTC; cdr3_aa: CASSLEGVGGHNEQFF
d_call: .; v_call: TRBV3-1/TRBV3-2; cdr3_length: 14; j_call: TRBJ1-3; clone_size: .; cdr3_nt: TGTGCCAGCAGCCGAAGGGGCGTTGGAAACACCATATATTTT; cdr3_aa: CASSRRGVGNTIYF
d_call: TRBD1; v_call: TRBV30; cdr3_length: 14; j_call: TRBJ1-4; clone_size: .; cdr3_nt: TGTGCCTGGAGTACAGGGGTTACCCATGAAAAACTGTTTTTT; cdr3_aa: CAWSTGVTHEKLFF
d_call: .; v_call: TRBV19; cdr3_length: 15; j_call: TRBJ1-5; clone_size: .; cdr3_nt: TGTGCCAGTAGTGTCCCGGGACTAACGGGTCAGCCCCAGCATTTT; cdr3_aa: CASSVPGLTGQPQHF
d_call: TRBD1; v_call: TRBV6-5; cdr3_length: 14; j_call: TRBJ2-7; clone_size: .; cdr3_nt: TGTGCCAGCAGACCGGACAGGGAATCCTACGAGCAGTACTTC; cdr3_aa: CASRPDRESYEQYF
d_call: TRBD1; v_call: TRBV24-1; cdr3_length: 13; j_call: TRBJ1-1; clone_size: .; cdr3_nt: TGTGCCACCAGTGTGGGACAGGGGACTGAAGCTTTCTTT; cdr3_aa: CATSVGQGTEAFF
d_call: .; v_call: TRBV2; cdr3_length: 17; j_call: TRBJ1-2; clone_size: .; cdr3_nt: TGTGCCAGCAGCTATACAGGGCTTCTTCGTTATAACTATGGCTACACCTTC; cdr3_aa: CASSYTGLLRYNYGYTF
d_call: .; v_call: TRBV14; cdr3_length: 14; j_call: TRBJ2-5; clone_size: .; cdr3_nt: TGTGCCAGCAGCGGGGGGATTGGAGTGTGGACCCAGTACTTC; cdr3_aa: CASSGGIGVWTQYF
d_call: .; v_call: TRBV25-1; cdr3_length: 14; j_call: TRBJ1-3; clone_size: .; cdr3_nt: TGTGCCAGCAGTGAAACAGGGCGGAGAAACACCATATATTTT; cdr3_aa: CASSETGRRNTIYF
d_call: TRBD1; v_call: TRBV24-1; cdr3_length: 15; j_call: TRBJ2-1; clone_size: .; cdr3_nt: TGTGCCACCAGACTAGACAGACAGGGTTACAATGAGCAGTTCTTC; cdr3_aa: CATRLDRQGYNEQFF
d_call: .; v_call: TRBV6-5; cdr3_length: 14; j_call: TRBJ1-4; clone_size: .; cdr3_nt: TGTGCCAGCAGCAGAGGGGGAAGTCGGGAAAAACTGTTTTTT; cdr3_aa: CASSRGGSREKLFF
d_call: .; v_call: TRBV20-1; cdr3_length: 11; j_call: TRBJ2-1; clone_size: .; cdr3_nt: TGCAGTGCTAGAGTGCTACTTGAGCAGTTCTTC; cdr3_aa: CSARVLLEQFF
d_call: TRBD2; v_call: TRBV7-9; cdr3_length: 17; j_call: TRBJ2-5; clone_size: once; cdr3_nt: TGTGCCAGCAGCTTAGCGCGGGATAGCGGGGCGCAAGAGACCCAGTACTTC; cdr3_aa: CASSLARDSGAQETQYF
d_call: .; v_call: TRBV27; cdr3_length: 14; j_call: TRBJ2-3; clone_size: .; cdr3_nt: TGTGCCAGCACCCTAGTGGGGCCCACAGATACGCAGTATTTT; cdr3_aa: CASTLVGPTDTQYF
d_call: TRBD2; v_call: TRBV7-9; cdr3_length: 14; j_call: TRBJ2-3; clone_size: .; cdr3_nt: TGTGCCAGCAGGCCTAGCGGGTTCACAGATACGCAGTATTTT; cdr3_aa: CASRPSGFTDTQYF
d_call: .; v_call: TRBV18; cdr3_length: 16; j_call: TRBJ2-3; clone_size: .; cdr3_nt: TGTGCCAGCTCACCACCGCTGGGTTTAGGGGCAGATACGCAGTATTTT; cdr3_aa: CASSPPLGLGADTQYF
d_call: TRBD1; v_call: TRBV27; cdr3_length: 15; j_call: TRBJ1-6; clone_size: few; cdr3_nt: TGTGCCAGCAGTTTGGACAGGGAGTATAATTCACCCCTCCACTTT; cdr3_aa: CASSLDREYNSPLHF
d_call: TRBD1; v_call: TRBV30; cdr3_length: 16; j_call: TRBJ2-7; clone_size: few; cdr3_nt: TGTGCCTGGAGGCGAAGTCCGGGACAGGGTCAGGACGAGCAGTACTTC; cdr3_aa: CAWRRSPGQGQDEQYF
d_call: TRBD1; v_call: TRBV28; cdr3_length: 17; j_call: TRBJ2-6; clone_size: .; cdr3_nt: TGTGCCAGCAGTTGGGACAGTTCTTCCGGGGGGGCCAACGTCCTGACTTTC; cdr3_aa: CASSWDSSSGGANVLTF
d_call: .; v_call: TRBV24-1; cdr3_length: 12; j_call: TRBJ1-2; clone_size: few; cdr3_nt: TGTGCCACCAGTGATTCCCTCCATGGCTACACCTTC; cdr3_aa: CATSDSLHGYTF
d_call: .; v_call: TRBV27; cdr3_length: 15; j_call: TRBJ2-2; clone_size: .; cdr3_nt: TGTGCCAGCAGCTGGGAGCAGGGGGGACACGGGGAGCTGTTTTTT; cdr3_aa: CASSWEQGGHGELFF
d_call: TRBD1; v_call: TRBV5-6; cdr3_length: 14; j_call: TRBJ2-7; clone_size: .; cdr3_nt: TGTGCCAGCAGCTTGAAGGGGGCGCGCTCCGAGCAGTACTTC; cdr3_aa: CASSLKGARSEQYF
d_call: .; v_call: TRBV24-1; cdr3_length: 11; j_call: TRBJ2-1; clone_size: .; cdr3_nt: TGTGCCACCAGTGATCTCAATGAGCAGTTCTTC; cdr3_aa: CATSDLNEQFF
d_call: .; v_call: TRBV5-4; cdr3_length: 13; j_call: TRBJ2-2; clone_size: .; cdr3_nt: TGTGCCAGCAGCTCGCTAGCTGGCGGGGAGCTGTTTTTT; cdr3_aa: CASSSLAGGELFF
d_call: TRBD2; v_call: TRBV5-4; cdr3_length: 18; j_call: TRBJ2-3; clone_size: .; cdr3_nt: TGTGCCAGCAGCTTGGGCGGGACTAGCGATAACAGGATGGATACGCAGTATTTT; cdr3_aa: CASSLGGTSDNRMDTQYF
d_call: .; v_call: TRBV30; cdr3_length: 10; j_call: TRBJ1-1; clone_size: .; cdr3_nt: TGTGCCTGGACGGACACTGAAGCTTTCTTT; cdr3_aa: CAWTDTEAFF
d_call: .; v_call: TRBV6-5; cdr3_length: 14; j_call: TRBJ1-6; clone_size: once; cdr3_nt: TGTGCCAGCAGTTTACGACAGATTAATTCACCCCTCCACTTT; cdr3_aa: CASSLRQINSPLHF
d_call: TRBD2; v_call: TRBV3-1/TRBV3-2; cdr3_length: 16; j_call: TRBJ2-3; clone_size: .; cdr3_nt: TGTGCCAGCAGCCCTTCAAGCGGGGGGGCCGAGAAAACGCAGTATTTT; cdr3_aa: CASSPSSGGAEKTQYF
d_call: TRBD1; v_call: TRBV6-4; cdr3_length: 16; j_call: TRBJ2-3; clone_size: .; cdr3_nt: TGTGCCAGCAGCGCCGGGGACAGGGGGCGTGGAGATACGCAGTATTTT; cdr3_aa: CASSAGDRGRGDTQYF
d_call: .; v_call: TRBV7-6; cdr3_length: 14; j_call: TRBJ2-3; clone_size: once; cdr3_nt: TGTGCCAGCAGCACGTCCCCCGCGGCGGATACGCAGTATTTT; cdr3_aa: CASSTSPAADTQYF
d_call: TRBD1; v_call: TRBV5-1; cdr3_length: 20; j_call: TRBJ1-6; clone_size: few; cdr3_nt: TGCGCCAGCAGTAGGGACAGGGTAGACTTCTCGAGCTCCTATAATTCACCCCTCCACTTT; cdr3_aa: CASSRDRVDFSSSYNSPLHF
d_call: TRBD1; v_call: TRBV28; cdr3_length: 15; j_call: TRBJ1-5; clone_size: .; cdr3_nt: TGTGCCAGCAGTTTACCCCAGGACAGGAATCAGCCCCAGCATTTT; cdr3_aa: CASSLPQDRNQPQHF
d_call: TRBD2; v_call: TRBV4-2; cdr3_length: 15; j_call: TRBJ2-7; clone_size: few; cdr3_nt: TGTGCCAGCAGCCAAGTTAGCGGGGTCTCCTACGAGCAGTACTTC; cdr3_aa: CASSQVSGVSYEQYF